Shown below are 9 T cell receptor beta chains from a single sample sequenced in a study of cytomegalovirus exposure and HLA in healthy donors (dated by TCRdb to about 2017). The method was the immunoSEQ multiplex PCR assay. For the multiplex PCR, a mixture combining 60 forward primers for TCR Vbeta segments and 13 reverse primers for TCR Jbeta segments was used. This immuneACCESS table, as held by TCRdb, lists in-frame sequences with V and J called but not all clones. Of the missing ones, under half trace to an unresolved V gene in checked studies; the others have no known cause. The sample table includes approximately 80,000 clones. In total, the top ten clones hold 1.1% of the sample. Source material: PBMCs. The receptors derive from a woman in her twenties or thirties in good health and CMV-seronegative.

The V gene is TRBV13, the J gene TRBJ2-1; 7 bases are shared with TRBD1. The CDR3 has 14 amino acids. Losses at the gene ends were 5 bases for V and 6 bases for J; bases not matched to a gene: 7. The germline gives CDR1 PRHDT, CDR2 FYEKMQ (reference sequence). CDR3 sequence reads: CASSLSWDSNEQFF. The DNA of the CDR3 is TGTGCCAGCAGCCTTTCCTGGGACAGCAATGAGCAGTTCTTC.

The rearrangement joins TRBV4-2 to TRBJ2-3; TRBD2 aligns across 8 bases. J lost 4 bases, V lost 0 bases, and 3 bases had no gene match. This CDR3 comprises 15 residues. CDR1 is LGHNA and CDR2 is YNFKEQ in the germline V gene. The CDR3 nucleotides are TGTGCCAGCAGCCAAGAAACGGGGGGGCCAGATACGCAGTATTTT. It codes for CASSQETGGPDTQYF.

The chain uses TRBV23-1 and TRBJ1-1; perhaps TRBD1 as D (6 bases). TRBV23-1 is an ORF; its function is uncertain. V lost 11 bases and J lost 1, with 20 bases in between. The CDR3 has 15 residues. DNA of the CDR3: TGCGCCCCCGGGACATCCGTTAAGGGGAACACTGAAGCTTTCTTT. Amino acids: CAPGTSVKGNTEAFF.

The chain has TRBV27 and TRBJ2-7; the match to TRBD1 covers 8 bases. Germline CDR1 reads MNHEY; CDR2 reads SMNVEV (reference sequence). V gave up 3 bases and J gave up 2 bases; unmatched junction bases: 3. The length of the CDR3 is 14 residues. The CDR3 loop reads CASSLTGAAYEQYF. The CDR3 bases are TGTGCCAGCAGTTTGACAGGGGCCGCCTACGAGCAGTACTTC.

J is TRBJ1-2 and V is TRBV30, with D unresolved. Between the trimmed V and J ends, which lost 0 bases and 4 bases, there was a span of 9 bases. CDR1 and CDR2 (germline): GTSNPN, SVGIG (reference sequence). This CDR3 region has 13 residues. The chain's CDR3 is CAWSVLGSYGYTF. CDR3 DNA: TGTGCCTGGAGTGTACTCGGGAGCTATGGCTACACCTTC.

The V gene is TRBV19, the J gene TRBJ1-5, with 7 bases fitting TRBD1. V shed 4 bases, J shed 9 bases, and the junction held 9 bases outside the gene matches. CDR1 is LNHDA and CDR2 is SQIVND in the germline V gene (reference sequence). The CDR3 is 14 residues long. The CDR3: CASSNGTAILPQHF. In DNA form, the CDR3 reads TGTGCCAGTAGTAACGGGACAGCAATCCTGCCCCAGCATTTT.

The chain joins TRBV20-1 to TRBJ2-5; D is possibly TRBD2 (6 bases). The V gene's germline CDR1 is DFQATT and CDR2 SNEGSKA (reference sequence). CDR3 size: 11 residues. V was pared by 6 bases and J by 5 bases, with 10 bases between. This CDR3 is CSALAGETQYF. CDR3 sequence (DNA): TGCAGTGCCCTCGCGGGGGAGACCCAGTACTTC.

This chain links TRBV5-1 with TRBJ2-5, with 8 bases identical to TRBD1. Germline-derived CDR1 and CDR2 are SGHRS and YFSETQ. V trimming: 4 bases; J trimming: 4 bases; junction bases outside the gene matches: 6. The CDR3 runs to 14 residues. This chain's CDR3 is CASSPTGGSETQYF. For the CDR3, the DNA is TGCGCCAGCAGCCCTACAGGGGGATCAGAGACCCAGTACTTC.

This chain joins TRBV9 and TRBJ2-2, with TRBD2 matching over 16 bases. CDR1 is SGDLS and CDR2 is YYNGEE in the germline V gene. The CDR3 has 19 amino acids. The V gene end was trimmed by 3 bases and the J gene end by 5 bases; junction bases not matched to a gene: 10. The CDR3 region has the DNA TGTGCCAGCAGCGGACCGGTGGGACTAGCGGGGGGGCGAACCGGGGAGCTGTTTTTT. Protein product: CASSGPVGLAGGRTGELFF.